Included here is one TCR beta chain sequence, with context. The data were obtained in a study of technical replicates of blood from a handful of donors. Method: immunoSEQ multiplex PCR; TCRdb's copy keeps in-frame clones and lacks some. The table has 60,000 to 90,000 clones, around 97% seen once. J gave up 3 bases and V 0 bases, and 4 bases lay outside the gene matches. The V gene's germline CDR1 is SGHRS and CDR2 YFSETQ. The CDR3 totals 15 residues. Sequencing was done on a sample of T cells isolated from PBMCs. The V gene is TRBV5-1, the J gene TRBJ2-7, with 9 bases that match TRBD2. The receptor was derived from a human donor in good health. Written as DNA, the CDR3 is TGCGCCAGCAGCTTGGATACTAGCGGGTTCTACGAGCAGTACTTC. It translates to CASSLDTSGFYEQYF.